This is a list of T cell receptor beta chains from one sample in a study of Graves' ophthalmopathy and Graves' hyperthyroidism. TCRdb re-called the multiplex PCR reads with MiXCR, one entry per CDR3 protein. There are a few hundred thousand distinct CDR3 sequences in the sample; about 40% occur only once, and around 4% lies in the top ten. The source material was peripheral blood or thyroid tissue (not recorded which). The receptors shown here come from an adult man with Graves' hyperthyroidism. Both conserved end residues are part of each CDR3. A D gene is named only where the DNA matches it firmly. Clone size is not always given. Where it is, it says once, few, many or a class for expanded clones.

J	D	V	size	CDR3	DNA
TRBJ2-7	TRBD2	TRBV20-1	many	CSAPLGGRSSYEQYF	TGCAGTGCTCCCCTAGGCGGGAGGAGCTCCTACGAGCAGTACTTC
TRBJ2-1	.	TRBV7-2	.	CASGIGSYNEQFF	TGTGCCAGCGGCATCGGTTCCTACAATGAGCAGTTCTTC
TRBJ2-1	TRBD2	TRBV20-1	.	CSAGQGTSGRVDEQFF	TGCAGTGCAGGACAAGGGACTAGCGGGAGGGTAGATGAGCAGTTCTTC
TRBJ1-1	.	TRBV6-5	many	CASSYLAGKMNTEAFF	TGTGCCAGCAGTTATCTGGCAGGGAAAATGAACACTGAAGCTTTCTTT
TRBJ1-1	.	TRBV10-3	few	CAIKDGESDTEAFF	TGTGCCATCAAGGACGGAGAAAGCGACACTGAAGCTTTCTTT
TRBJ2-7	.	TRBV7-2	once	CASSLSAGGGYEQYF	TGTGCCAGCAGTTTATCGGCAGGGGGAGGCTACGAGCAGTACTTC
TRBJ1-2	.	TRBV29-1	many	CSVEAATYGYTF	TGCAGCGTTGAGGCAGCAACCTATGGCTACACCTTC
TRBJ2-5	TRBD2	TRBV5-4	few	CASSIGLAGDQETQYF	TGTGCCAGCAGCATAGGACTAGCGGGGGATCAAGAGACCCAGTACTTC
TRBJ2-2	.	TRBV5-6	.	CASSLAGSLLAGELFF	TGTGCCAGCAGCTTGGCCGGATCCCTCTTGGCCGGGGAGCTGTTTTTT
TRBJ2-7	.	TRBV15	many	CATSSGEGASYEQYF	TGTGCCACCAGCAGCGGGGAAGGGGCCTCCTACGAGCAGTACTTC
TRBJ2-1	.	TRBV9	.	CASSVVPGSYNEQFF	TGTGCCAGCAGCGTAGTCCCAGGTTCCTACAATGAGCAGTTCTTC
TRBJ1-1	TRBD1	TRBV10-3	.	CAISPGTGYGVDTEAFF	TGTGCCATCAGTCCCGGGACAGGGTACGGGGTGGACACTGAAGCTTTCTTT
TRBJ1-1	.	TRBV12-3/TRBV12-4	many	CASRRVLRGTEAFF	TGTGCCAGCAGGCGGGTCCTCCGAGGGACTGAAGCTTTCTTT
TRBJ2-3	.	TRBV7-8	.	CASRPGLVRDTQYF	TGTGCCAGCAGACCGGGACTGGTTAGAGATACGCAGTATTTT
TRBJ1-4	.	TRBV19	.	CASMIGPANEKLFF	TGTGCCAGTATGATAGGGCCGGCTAATGAAAAACTGTTTTTT
TRBJ2-2	TRBD1	TRBV11-2	many	CASRSLQGTGELFF	TGTGCCAGCAGGTCCCTACAGGGGACCGGGGAGCTGTTTTTT
TRBJ2-7	.	TRBV20-1	many	CSAPGTASYEQYF	TGCAGTGCTCCCGGGACGGCTTCCTACGAGCAGTACTTC
TRBJ1-1	.	TRBV10-3	.	CASFGSNTEAFF	TGTGCCAGCTTCGGCAGTAACACTGAAGCTTTCTTT
TRBJ2-7	.	TRBV6-5	.	CASSYPAGSPTYEQYF	TGTGCCAGCAGTTACCCAGCCGGGTCCCCAACTTACGAGCAGTACTTC
TRBJ1-4	.	TRBV5-8	few	CASRTRGARDEKLFF	TGTGCCAGCAGAACTCGGGGGGCACGGGATGAAAAACTGTTTTTT
TRBJ1-1	.	TRBV2	.	CASRGGHTEAFF	TGTGCCAGCAGGGGAGGGCACACTGAAGCTTTCTTT
TRBJ2-5	TRBD2	TRBV7-8	once	CASSSRGLAGRETQYF	TGTGCCAGCAGCTCTCGTGGACTAGCGGGGAGAGAGACCCAGTACTTC
TRBJ2-7	.	TRBV6-5	many	CASSYRDRYEQYF	TGTGCCAGCAGTTATCGGGACCGGTACGAGCAGTACTTC
TRBJ1-1	.	TRBV9	few	CASSVEGRVEGRDTEAFF	TGTGCCAGCAGCGTAGAAGGAAGGGTTGAGGGCCGCGACACTGAAGCTTTCTTT
TRBJ1-1	TRBD1	TRBV29-1	.	CSLWDREGTEAFF	TGCAGCTTGTGGGACAGGGAGGGGACTGAAGCTTTCTTT
TRBJ2-3	TRBD2	TRBV29-1	few	CSVEGLAGTDTQYF	TGCAGCGTTGAAGGACTAGCGGGGACAGATACGCAGTATTTT
TRBJ1-2	TRBD1	TRBV2	many	CASSRQGIGYGYTF	TGTGCCAGCAGCCGACAGGGAATAGGCTATGGCTACACCTTC
TRBJ1-6	.	TRBV6-5	many	CASSSFGRIGVLHF	TGTGCCAGCAGTTCCTTTGGACGGATTGGGGTCCTCCACTTT
TRBJ2-2	TRBD1	TRBV5-1	few	CASIPGQEIPGELFF	TGCGCCAGCATTCCGGGACAGGAAATACCCGGGGAGCTGTTTTTT
TRBJ2-2	.	TRBV20-1	.	CSARGQIMNTGELFF	TGCAGTGCTAGAGGACAGATCATGAACACCGGGGAGCTGTTTTTT
TRBJ1-5	TRBD1	TRBV25-1	.	CASSGDRVSLQPQHF	TGTGCCAGCAGTGGGGACAGGGTTTCGCTCCAGCCCCAGCATTTT
TRBJ2-6	TRBD1	TRBV14	many	CASSDRVTGANVLTF	TGTGCCAGCAGCGACAGGGTTACTGGGGCCAACGTCCTGACTTTC
TRBJ2-7	.	TRBV27	.	CASSSAGPYEQYF	TGTGCCAGCAGTTCGGCAGGCCCCTACGAGCAGTACTTC